These 23 T cell receptor beta chains share one sample of origin, sequenced in a study of blood T cell repertoires in COVID-19 (dated by TCRdb to the early 2020s). Library preparation used the immunoSEQ multiplex PCR assay. TCRdb took over this immuneACCESS table, retaining in-frame rearrangements with V and J assigned. Such tables are incomplete; in checked studies, under half of the missing clones stem from an unresolved V gene, and the remainder is unexplained. The sample yields 15,000 to 20,000 clones; over 75% were counted once. The ten largest account for just over 9.5% of the sample. Sequenced input: peripheral blood. These receptors came from a man aged 35-49 years with active COVID-19.

This clone was seen just once. The chain combines TRBV30 with TRBJ1-6; D gene unclear. Trimming shortened V by 1 base and J by 6 bases, and 7 bases separated the two germline ends. Per the germline V gene, CDR1 is GTSNPN and CDR2 is SVGIG (reference sequence). This CDR3 has 13 amino acids. CDR3 coding DNA: TGTGCCTGGAGTGCAGGCACTAATTCACCCCTCCACTTT. Translated: CAWSAGTNSPLHF.

The V and J genes are TRBV6-2 or TRBV6-3 and TRBJ1-5; D is ambiguous. Trimming removed 0 bases from V and 7 bases from J, with 13 bases in between. Germline V gene data show CDR1 as MNHEY and CDR2 as SVGEGT. The CDR3 is made up of 15 amino acids. In DNA form, the CDR3 reads TGTGCCAGCAGTTACTCCCGATTAACTCGCCAGCCCCAGCATTTT. This translates into CASSYSRLTRQPQHF.

The V and J genes are TRBV4-2 and TRBJ2-1; 7 bases line up with TRBD2. The ends lost 0 bases at V and 5 bases at J; junction bases unmatched: 7. The CDR3 runs to 16 residues. Germline-derived CDR1 and CDR2 are LGHNA and YNFKEQ. The CDR3: CASSQEWPSGNNEQFF. CDR3 bases: TGTGCCAGCAGCCAAGAATGGCCTAGCGGAAACAATGAGCAGTTCTTC.

The CDR3 reads CASSQTTSTGELFF. CDR3 nucleotides: TGTGCCAGCAGCCAAACTACTAGCACCGGGGAGCTGTTTTTT. The chain combines TRBV3-1 (or the pseudogene TRBV3-2) with TRBJ2-2, with TRBD2 as a possible D gene (5 bases). The V end lost 2 bases, the J end lost 4 bases, and 8 bases lay between the germline ends. The CDR3 runs 14 residues. The germline gives CDR1 LGHDT, CDR2 YNNKEL (reference sequence).

The rearrangement links TRBV7-8 to TRBJ2-3; no clear D. The CDR3 length is 16 residues. Trimming took off 6 bases at V and 6 bases at J, with 22 bases between the two ends. The V gene's germline CDR1 is SGHVS and CDR2 FQNEAQ. The CDR3 DNA reads as TGTGCCAGCAGTCAGACTCCGGGTCTCGGCCGGGATACGCAGTATTTT. Amino acids: CASSQTPGLGRDTQYF.

The V gene is TRBV7-8, the J gene TRBJ2-3; 7 nucleotides line up with TRBD2. Germline V lookup: CDR1 SGHVS, CDR2 FQNEAQ. This CDR3 region has 14 residues. V gave up 4 bases and J gave up 6 bases; unmatched junction bases: 7. The CDR3, as DNA: TGTGCCAGCAGCTCTCGAATCGGGGGGGATACGCAGTATTTT. Residues: CASSSRIGGDTQYF.

V usage is TRBV6-5 and J usage is TRBJ1-5, with 7 positions matching TRBD1. Germline V gives CDR1 MNHEY, CDR2 SVGAGI. This CDR3 contains 13 residues. Trimming removed 6 bases from V and 8 bases from J; junction bases left unmatched: 7. The CDR3 spells CASRKTGSEPQHF. The CDR3 nucleotides are TGTGCCAGCAGAAAGACAGGGTCAGAGCCCCAGCATTTT.

This rearrangement joins TRBV9 to TRBJ2-1; the match to TRBD2 covers 10 bases. The CDR3 sequence is 14 residues long. The V and J ends lost 2 bases and 7 bases, in that order; junction bases with no gene match: 3. Per the germline V gene, CDR1 is SGDLS and CDR2 is YYNGEE. The CDR3 spells CASSVLAGVNEQFF. In DNA, the CDR3 is TGTGCCAGCAGCGTTCTAGCGGGGGTTAATGAGCAGTTCTTC.

CDR3 nucleotides: TGCGCCAGCAGCTTAGAACGGGATAATTCACCCCTCCACTTT. Translation gives CASSLERDNSPLHF. V is TRBV5-1 and J is TRBJ1-6, with D unclear. Between the trimmed V and J ends, which lost 2 bases and 5 bases, there was a span of 8 bases. Looked up from germline, CDR1 is SGHRS and CDR2 is YFSETQ. The CDR3 covers 14 residues.

The V and J genes are TRBV30 and TRBJ2-7, with 7 nucleotides matching TRBD2. The germline CDR1 and CDR2 sequences are GTSNPN and SVGIG (reference sequence). V shed 3 bases and J 3 bases; nucleotides not matched to a gene: 5. CDR3 length: 13 amino acids. The CDR3 DNA follows: TGTGCCTGGAGCCGCGGGAGTGGCTACGAGCAGTACTTC. This gives the protein CAWSRGSGYEQYF.

The chain has TRBV4-3 and TRBJ1-5, with D perhaps TRBD1 (6 bases). Germline loops: CDR1 LGHNA, CDR2 YSLEER. The CDR3 contains 16 residues. Trimming removed 0 bases at V and 6 bases at J, with 15 bases between. Here the CDR3 reads CASSQDKAGEGQPQHF. CDR3 coding DNA: TGCGCCAGCAGCCAAGATAAGGCAGGGGAAGGTCAGCCCCAGCATTTT.

The rearrangement joins TRBV7-8 to TRBJ2-5; maybe TRBD2 (5 bases). The CDR3 contains 14 residues. CDR1 is SGHVS, CDR2 FQNEAQ, per germline. Deletions cut 2 bases from V and 1 base from J, with 8 bases between. This CDR3 reads CASSLRRFQETQYF. The CDR3, as DNA: TGTGCCAGCAGCTTACGGAGGTTCCAAGAGACCCAGTACTTC.

This clone is large. This sequence joins TRBV9 and TRBJ2-7, with D tentatively TRBD2 (5 bases). V was clipped by 2 bases and J by 3 bases, with 12 bases between them. The CDR3 extends over 14 amino acids. Per the germline V gene, CDR1 is SGDLS and CDR2 is YYNGEE. The CDR3 here is CASSVRETLYEQYF. The CDR3 DNA reads as TGTGCCAGCAGCGTGAGGGAGACCCTCTACGAGCAGTACTTC.

The V and J genes are TRBV5-5 and TRBJ2-1, with D possibly matching TRBD1 (6 bases). V lost 4 bases and J 4 bases, leaving 15 bases between the germline ends. CDR1 and CDR2 (germline): SGHKS, YYEKEE (reference sequence). There are 15 residues in the CDR3. CDR3 sequence: CASSIRQQGYNEQFF. The CDR3 nucleotides read TGTGCCAGCAGCATTCGACAGCAGGGGTACAATGAGCAGTTCTTC.

The rearrangement joins TRBV11-3 to TRBJ1-4, with D perhaps TRBD1 (6 bases). The CDR3 length is 16 residues. V gave up 4 bases and J gave up 3 bases, with 15 bases separating them. Looked up from germline, CDR1 is SGHNT and CDR2 is YENEEA. The CDR3 DNA reads as TGTGCCAGCAGCTCCAACAGACAGGTAGCTAATGAAAAACTGTTTTTT. Amino acids: CASSSNRQVANEKLFF.

The chain's CDR3 is CAWSVMGGNQPQHF. The CDR3 nucleotides are TGTGCCTGGAGTGTAATGGGCGGCAATCAGCCCCAGCATTTT. The chain has TRBV30 and TRBJ1-5; unclear D gene. Germline assignment: CDR1 GTSNPN and CDR2 SVGIG (reference sequence). V was pared by 0 bases and J by 2 bases, with 8 bases between. This CDR3 spans 14 amino acids.

The genes are TRBV3-1 (or the pseudogene TRBV3-2) and TRBJ2-1; D might be TRBD1 (6 bases). The V and J ends lost 4 bases and 6 bases respectively, with 13 bases between them. CDR1 is LGHDT, CDR2 YNNKEL, per germline (reference sequence). The CDR3 runs 14 residues. In DNA, the CDR3 is TGTGCCAGCAGCCTCTACAGGGAAACCAATGAGCAGTTCTTC. Amino acid sequence: CASSLYRETNEQFF.

The chain recombines TRBV5-4 with TRBJ2-3, with 15 bases fitting TRBD2. The trim removed 4 bases at V and 4 bases at J, leaving 7 bases unmatched. The CDR3 covers 17 residues. Germline-derived CDR1 and CDR2 are SGHNT and YYREEE (reference sequence). The CDR3 DNA follows: TGTGCCAGCAGCCCCGGACTAGCGGGAGGGCTCGCAGATACGCAGTATTTT. It yields the protein CASSPGLAGGLADTQYF.

The genes are TRBV11-2 and TRBJ2-5, with D possibly being TRBD1 (5 bases). This CDR3 is 16 amino acids long. The germline V gene has CDR1 SGHAT and CDR2 FQNNGV. Trimming left V 2 bases short and J 0 bases short, with 13 bases between. The CDR3 DNA is TGTGCCAGCAGCTTACTCCGGACATTGTACCAAGAGACCCAGTACTTC. This gives the protein CASSLLRTLYQETQYF. Complete variable domain (other parts from reference TRBV11-2 and TRBJ2-5): EAGVAQSPRYKIIEKRQSVAFWCNPISGHATLYWYQQILGQGPKLLIQFQNNGVVDDSQLPKDRFSAERLKGVDSTLKIQPAKLEDSAVYLCASSLLRTLYQETQYFGPGTRLLVL.

This clone has a handful of counts. The J gene is TRBJ1-2, the V gene TRBV5-3; 9 positions agree with TRBD1. TRBV5-3 has ORF status, its function being uncertain. The CDR3 totals 13 residues. V shed 7 bases and J 2 bases; nucleotides not matched to a gene: 3. The CDR3 protein is CARSGTGNYGYTF. In DNA form, the CDR3 reads TGTGCCAGATCTGGGACAGGGAACTATGGCTACACCTTC.

The V gene is TRBV7-2, the J gene TRBJ2-3, with 7 bases aligning to TRBD2. Germline V gives CDR1 SGHTA, CDR2 FQGNSA. Trimming removed 1 base from V and 0 bases from J; junction bases left unmatched: 7. This CDR3 has 17 amino acids. Here the CDR3 reads CASSLGWGSGSTDTQYF. The CDR3 DNA reads as TGTGCCAGCAGCTTAGGGTGGGGTAGCGGGAGCACAGATACGCAGTATTTT.

V and J are TRBV11-2 and TRBJ1-1, with D unclear. This CDR3 region has 15 residues. Germline loops: CDR1 SGHAT, CDR2 FQNNGV. Trimming stripped 5 bases from V and 6 bases from J, with 19 bases between. CDR3 nucleotide sequence: TGTGCCAGCAGCATAAGGACGGCCCGGGAAGCTGAAGCTTTCTTT. Protein product: CASSIRTAREAEAFF.

This clone has just a few counts. The chain employs TRBV27 and TRBJ2-7; 10 nucleotides agree with TRBD1. With 3 bases clipped from V and 2 bases from J, the junction kept 1 base outside the gene matches. CDR1 is MNHEY, CDR2 SMNVEV, per germline (reference sequence). This CDR3 is 14 amino acids long. CDR3 DNA sequence: TGTGCCAGCAGTTTGGGGACAGGGGCCTACGAGCAGTACTTC. Protein: CASSLGTGAYEQYF.